The 15 T cell receptor beta chains given below trace back to one sample, sequenced in a study of T cells in narcolepsy. Sequenced by immunoSEQ multiplex PCR; TCRdb stores in-frame clones only, minus some. The sample includes about 35,000 clones, 80% of them seen just once. Sequencing was performed on memory (CD45RA-) CD4+ T cells from blood. The receptors come from a human donor in good health.

The chain employs TRBV5-8 and TRBJ1-6, with TRBD1 matching 10 bases. The CDR3 totals 16 residues. Germline V lookup: CDR1 SGHTS, CDR2 YDEGEE. Trimming removed 4 bases from V and 5 bases from J; junction bases left unmatched: 6. CDR3 sequence reads: CASSRGTGVHNSPLHF. In DNA form, the CDR3 reads TGTGCCAGCAGCCGGGGGACAGGGGTCCATAATTCACCCCTCCACTTT.

The J gene is TRBJ2-6, the V gene TRBV21-1. TRBV21-1 has pseudogene status. This CDR3 contains 17 residues. The CDR3 reads CASSKESAESGANVLTF. The DNA of the CDR3 is TGTGCCAGCAGCAAAGAGAGTGCAGAGTCTGGGGCCAACGTCCTGACTTTC.

CDR3 sequence (DNA): TGCGCCAGCAGCCCGAGATCCGGGACAGGGGGCACCGGGGAGCTGTTTTTT. This sequence encodes CASSPRSGTGGTGELFF. V and J are TRBV5-1 and TRBJ2-2; 11 bases line up with TRBD1. The CDR3 is made up of 17 amino acids. Per the germline V gene, CDR1 is SGHRS and CDR2 is YFSETQ. Trimming at V came to 4 bases and at J to 4 bases, leaving 9 bases not matched to a gene.

This rearrangement joins TRBV29-1 to TRBJ1-1; 7 bases are a match to TRBD1. This CDR3 spans 14 amino acids. With 7 bases clipped from V and 3 bases from J, the junction kept 11 bases outside the gene matches. Germline loops: CDR1 SQVTM, CDR2 ANQGSEA. The CDR3 bases are TGCAGCGCAGACCACCGAACAGGGGACACTGAAGCTTTCTTT. Protein product: CSADHRTGDTEAFF.

This chain joins TRBV6-6 and TRBJ2-7, with D uncertain. The V end lost 0 bases, the J end lost 5 bases, and 5 bases lay between the germline ends. The CDR3 length is 12 residues. Germline loops: CDR1 MNHNY, CDR2 SVGAGI (reference sequence). The CDR3: CASSYSGHEQYF. The DNA of the CDR3 is TGTGCCAGCAGTTACTCGGGCCACGAGCAGTACTTC.

This sequence joins TRBV5-4 and TRBJ2-1, with TRBD2 matching 7 bases. Germline CDR1 reads SGHNT; CDR2 reads YYREEE (reference sequence). The CDR3 runs to 15 residues. The V and J ends lost 0 bases and 2 bases, in that order; junction bases with no gene match: 2. DNA of the CDR3: TGTGCCAGCAGCTTGGGCGGGGGAACCTACAATGAGCAGTTCTTC. Residues: CASSLGGGTYNEQFF.

V and J are TRBV5-8 and TRBJ2-5; 7 bases align to TRBD1. Losses at the gene ends were 4 bases for V and 0 bases for J; bases not matched to a gene: 3. Germline assignment: CDR1 SGHTS and CDR2 YDEGEE. There are 14 residues in the CDR3. The CDR3, as DNA: TGTGCCAGCAGCCTCGGGACAGACCAAGAGACCCAGTACTTC. The encoded protein is CASSLGTDQETQYF. The whole variable domain, remainder taken from reference TRBV5-8 and TRBJ2-5, is EAGVTQSPTHLIKTRGQQATLRCSPISGHTSVYWYQQALGLGLQFLLWYDEGEERNRGNFPPRFSGRQFPNYSSELNVNALELEDSALYLCASSLGTDQETQYFGPGTRLLVL.

The chain joins TRBV6-5 to TRBJ2-4; no firm D call. This CDR3 is built from 8 residues. Deletions cut 3 bases from V and 15 bases from J, with 3 bases between. Germline V gene sequence: CDR1 MNHEY, CDR2 SVGAGI. This chain's CDR3 is CASSYVYF. The CDR3 bases are TGTGCCAGCAGTTATGTGTACTTC.

The chain recombines TRBV18 with TRBJ2-5; unclear D gene. The DNA end lines up better with TRBJ2-7; the J call may be wrong. Germline CDR1 reads KGHSH; CDR2 reads LQKENI. The CDR3 is 14 amino acids. The CDR3, as DNA: TGTGCCAGCTCACCGGATAGCCGCTCCTACGAGCAGTACTTC. It translates to CASSPDSRSYEQYF.

The count of this clone is one. J is TRBJ1-5 and V is TRBV7-3, with TRBD1 matching 10 bases. In germline, CDR1 is SGHTA, CDR2 FQGTGA. The ends lost 1 base at V and 5 bases at J; junction bases unmatched: 11. The length of the CDR3 is 18 residues. The CDR3 bases are TGTGCCAGCAGCTTAAAAGTGGGGACAGGGGAAAACGATCAGCCCCAGCATTTT. It codes for CASSLKVGTGENDQPQHF.

This clone showed up just once. The chain is built from TRBV5-6 and TRBJ2-3; D remains ambiguous. This CDR3 spans 13 amino acids. Trimming stripped 2 bases from V and 1 base from J, with 5 bases between. Germline-derived CDR1 and CDR2 are SGHDT and YYEEEE. The chain's CDR3 is CASSFGGTDTQYF. For the CDR3, the DNA is TGTGCCAGCAGCTTTGGGGGCACAGATACGCAGTATTTT.

The J gene is TRBJ2-2, the V gene TRBV6-1; D remains ambiguous. V gave up 8 bases and J gave up 2 bases, with 15 bases separating them. The CDR3 has 15 residues. Looked up from germline, CDR1 is MNHNS and CDR2 is SASEGT. The CDR3 is CASLDWTANTGELFF. In DNA form, the CDR3 reads TGTGCCAGCCTAGATTGGACGGCTAACACCGGGGAGCTGTTTTTT.

V and J are TRBV21-1 and TRBJ2-5; the tabulated D call, TRBD2, remains unverified against the DNA. TRBV21-1 is described as a pseudogene. The CDR3 covers 14 residues. The CDR3 region is CASSKIGAGETQYF. CDR3 in DNA: TGTGCCAGCAGCAAAATAGGAGCCGGGGAGACCCAGTACTTC.

The chain joins TRBV7-9 to TRBJ1-2; 9 bases map to TRBD1. CDR3 length equals 16 residues. CDR1 is SEHNR and CDR2 is FQNEAQ in the germline V gene (reference sequence). J was trimmed by 4 bases and V by 5 bases; bases with no gene match: 11. CDR3 nucleotides: TGTGCCAGCAGCGGACCCCAGGGACAGGGCGGCTATGGCTACACCTTC. Translated, it gives CASSGPQGQGGYGYTF.

V usage is TRBV19 and J usage is TRBJ2-3, with TRBD2 identical over 13 bases. This CDR3 has 16 residues. CDR1 is LNHDA and CDR2 is SQIVND in the germline V gene (reference sequence). Trimming took 6 bases from V and 5 from J; bases not matched to a gene: 8. The CDR3 reads CASSPGLAGVLDTQYF. The CDR3 bases are TGTGCCAGTAGCCCAGGACTAGCGGGAGTATTAGATACGCAGTATTTT.